This is a list of T cell receptor beta chains from one sample in a study of vaccination and CD4 T cells after COVID-19. These receptors have no known antigen. TCRdb reanalysed the PCR reads using MiXCR and keeps one entry per CDR3 protein. The table has thousands of distinct CDR3 sequences, less than 40% seen once. The sequenced sample consisted of CD4+ T cells from blood, cultured in vitro. All receptors come from a human donor in good health. CDR3s include the opening cysteine and the closing phenylalanine or tryptophan. D genes are given only for firm matches. A clone size is listed for some rows: how often the clone was seen (once, few, many), or a class if it is expanded.

D,J,length,size,V,CDR3,DNA
NA,TRBJ1-1,12,NA,TRBV11-1,CASSFAQGEAFF,TGTGCCAGCAGCTTCGCCCAGGGGGAAGCTTTCTTT
TRBD2,TRBJ2-1,17,NA,TRBV4-2,CASSQDPAGGPRNEQFF,TGTGCCAGCAGCCAAGACCCCGCGGGAGGGCCTAGAAATGAGCAGTTCTTC
TRBD1,TRBJ1-6,14,NA,TRBV5-1,CASSLSQGDSPLHF,TGCGCCAGCAGCTTGAGCCAGGGGGATTCACCCCTCCACTTT
TRBD2,TRBJ2-1,14,NA,TRBV14,CASSRTSGYNEQFF,TGTGCCAGCAGCCGGACTAGCGGGTACAATGAGCAGTTCTTC
TRBD2,TRBJ2-1,18,NA,TRBV5-6,CASSLKRDPSVGYNEQFF,TGTGCCAGCAGCTTGAAGCGGGACCCTAGCGTGGGCTACAATGAGCAGTTCTTC
NA,TRBJ1-2,14,few,TRBV5-4,CASSPEVSDYGYTF,TGTGCCAGCAGCCCGGAGGTCTCTGACTATGGCTACACCTTC
NA,TRBJ2-5,13,NA,TRBV28,CTSSSWGAETQYF,TGTACCAGCAGTTCATGGGGTGCAGAGACCCAGTACTTC
NA,TRBJ1-6,12,few,TRBV6-2/TRBV6-3,CASRTVTSPLHF,TGTGCCAGCAGAACAGTTACCTCACCCCTCCACTTT
NA,TRBJ2-4,15,NA,TRBV2,CASIGRGIAKNIQYF,TGTGCCAGCATAGGCAGGGGTATAGCCAAAAACATTCAGTACTTC
TRBD1,TRBJ1-5,17,NA,TRBV28,CASSLYTGGRSNQPQHF,TGTGCCAGCAGTTTATATACAGGGGGCCGGAGCAATCAGCCCCAGCATTTT
NA,TRBJ2-2,16,NA,TRBV20-1,CSARDHRAFNTGELFF,TGCAGTGCTAGAGATCACAGGGCCTTTAACACCGGGGAGCTGTTTTTT
NA,TRBJ1-2,14,few,TRBV27,CASSRTATNYGYTF,TGTGCCAGCAGTCGGACAGCAACTAACTATGGCTACACCTTC
NA,TRBJ1-5,13,few,TRBV18,CASSPPGNQPQHF,TGTGCCAGCTCACCACCGGGAAATCAGCCCCAGCATTTT
NA,TRBJ2-1,11,NA,TRBV15,CSNPRGNEQFF,TGTTCTAATCCGAGGGGTAATGAGCAGTTCTTC
NA,TRBJ1-2,13,NA,TRBV7-9,CASKTGANYGYTF,TGTGCCAGTAAGACAGGAGCTAACTATGGCTACACCTTC
TRBD1,TRBJ2-2,18,few,TRBV25-1,CASSKGSGGSAGTGELFF,TGTGCCAGCAGCAAGGGGTCAGGGGGCTCTGCGGGGACCGGGGAGCTGTTTTTT
TRBD1,TRBJ1-1,14,NA,TRBV20-1,CSARDTGGHTEAFF,TGCAGTGCTAGAGATACAGGGGGCCACACTGAAGCTTTCTTT
NA,TRBJ2-3,13,NA,TRBV10-3,CAIGERLTDTQYF,TGTGCCATCGGCGAGCGGCTCACAGATACGCAGTATTTT
NA,TRBJ2-5,15,NA,TRBV27,CASSLEGEGRETQYF,TGTGCCAGCAGTTTAGAGGGGGAGGGCCGGGAGACCCAGTACTTC
NA,TRBJ2-5,15,few,TRBV5-1,CASSLSGANQETQYF,TGCGCCAGCAGCTTGTCCGGGGCCAACCAAGAGACCCAGTACTTC
NA,TRBJ1-1,16,NA,TRBV27,CASSLYPRTQGTEAFF,TGTGCCAGCAGTTTATACCCGAGGACCCAGGGGACTGAAGCTTTCTTT
TRBD2,TRBJ2-3,13,NA,TRBV10-3,CATERERTDTQYF,TGTGCAACAGAGCGGGAGCGCACAGATACGCAGTATTTT
NA,TRBJ2-7,11,few,TRBV2,CASSEGYEQYF,TGTGCCAGCAGTGAGGGCTACGAGCAGTACTTC
TRBD1,TRBJ2-7,15,NA,TRBV7-6,CASSSRQGLAYEQYF,TGTGCCAGCAGCTCCAGACAGGGGCTCGCCTACGAGCAGTACTTC
TRBD2,TRBJ2-1,17,NA,TRBV11-3,CASSLDSSGISYNEQFF,TGTGCCAGCAGCTTAGATTCTAGCGGGATATCCTACAATGAGCAGTTCTTC
NA,TRBJ1-1,14,NA,TRBV15,CATSRGYGNTEAFF,TGTGCCACCAGCAGGGGGTACGGGAACACTGAAGCTTTCTTT
NA,TRBJ2-3,14,few,TRBV15,CATSSGRPPDTQYF,TGTGCCACCAGCAGCGGACGTCCTCCAGATACGCAGTATTTT
NA,TRBJ2-1,14,NA,TRBV30,CAWSYGRDYNEQFF,TGTGCCTGGAGTTATGGTCGAGACTACAATGAGCAGTTCTTC
TRBD1,TRBJ1-1,15,NA,TRBV6-1,CASSRTGRMNTEAFF,TGTGCCAGCAGCCGGACAGGGCGGATGAACACTGAAGCTTTCTTT
NA,TRBJ1-2,14,NA,TRBV2,CASSEEGPPYGYTF,TGTGCCAGCAGTGAAGAGGGGCCTCCATATGGCTACACCTTC
TRBD1,TRBJ2-3,16,NA,TRBV7-2,CASSFDRAVSSDTQYF,TGTGCCAGCAGCTTCGACAGGGCGGTTTCATCCGATACGCAGTATTTT
NA,TRBJ2-1,14,NA,TRBV20-1,CSARDVRAYNEQFF,TGCAGTGCTAGAGATGTGCGGGCATACAATGAGCAGTTCTTC
TRBD2,TRBJ2-3,15,NA,TRBV11-3,CASSLGRLAGGPLDF,TGTGCCAGCAGCTTAGGTAGACTAGCGGGAGGGCCCTTGGATTTT
NA,TRBJ1-5,15,large,TRBV6-1,CASSGGQGANQPQHF,TGTGCCAGCAGTGGAGGACAAGGGGCTAATCAGCCCCAGCATTTT
TRBD1,TRBJ1-1,13,few,TRBV20-1,CSARDGTVTEAFF,TGCAGTGCTAGGGATGGGACAGTCACTGAAGCTTTCTTT
NA,TRBJ1-1,14,NA,TRBV5-1,CASSSLPRNTEAFF,TGCGCCAGCAGCTCCCTTCCACGGAACACTGAAGCTTTCTTT
TRBD1,TRBJ1-4,14,NA,TRBV6-1,CASSEGGGNEKLFF,TGTGCCAGCAGTGAAGGAGGGGGCAATGAAAAACTGTTTTTT
TRBD1,TRBJ2-1,12,NA,TRBV30,CAWSNRGYEQFF,TGTGCCTGGAGCAACAGGGGTTATGAGCAGTTCTTC
TRBD1,TRBJ2-5,12,once,TRBV20-1,CSARTGFETQYF,TGCAGTGCCAGGACAGGGTTCGAGACCCAGTACTTC